These T cell receptor beta chains were read from a single sample in a study of early T cells in non-severe SARS-CoV-2 infection. TCRdb independently ran MiXCR on the 5' RACE reads; one entry per CDR3 protein. Found here are tens of thousands of distinct CDR3 sequences, 10% to 15% of them singletons; the top ten hold almost 6.5%. The sequenced sample consisted of whole blood. The receptors come from an adult who was a healthcare worker with PCR-confirmed SARS-CoV-2 infection or an uninfected control (not recorded which). Each CDR3 is given with its conserved first and last residue. The D gene is left open where the match is weak. Expanded clones are given a class, and other clones once, few, many or no size at all.

.,TRBV28,.,TRBJ1-1,TGTGCCAGCAGTTCCCCAGTCATGAACACTGAAGCTTTCTTT,CASSSPVMNTEAFF
TRBD1,TRBV18,.,TRBJ2-7,TGTGCCAGCTCACCATTGACAGGGGAGTGGCAGTACTTC,CASSPLTGEWQYF
.,TRBV5-1,many,TRBJ2-7,TGCGCCAGCAGCTTGTTCCTAGGCGGGAACGAGCAGTACTTC,CASSLFLGGNEQYF
.,TRBV10-3,few,TRBJ1-4,TGTGCCATCAGCCAGGGCCGAGAAAAACTGTTTTTT,CAISQGREKLFF
.,TRBV18,.,TRBJ2-7,TGTGCCAGCTCACCTCCGGGCCGGGGGCTCGAGCAGTACTTC,CASSPPGRGLEQYF
TRBD1,TRBV4-2,.,TRBJ1-5,TGTGCCAGCAGCCCGACAGGGGATGAGGGGCCCCAGCATTTT,CASSPTGDEGPQHF
.,TRBV3-1,few,TRBJ1-6,TGTGCCAGCAGCCAGACAGTCGGGGAATCACCCCTCCACTTT,CASSQTVGESPLHF
.,TRBV6-2/TRBV6-3,.,TRBJ2-7,TGTGCCAGCAGGGAGAGCAGCTCCTACGAGCAGTACTTC,CASRESSSYEQYF
TRBD1,TRBV18,many,TRBJ1-1,TGTGCCAGCTCCGCCGGTCAGACAGGGACTGAAGCTTTCTTT,CASSAGQTGTEAFF
TRBD2,TRBV14,few,TRBJ2-7,TGTGCCAGCAGCCAAGAAGGTTTAGCGGGTATCTACGAGCAGTACTTC,CASSQEGLAGIYEQYF
.,TRBV3-1,few,TRBJ2-1,TGTGCCAGCAGCCAGCTTGGGTGGAACCTTGGGAATGAGCAGTTCTTC,CASSQLGWNLGNEQFF
.,TRBV27,many,TRBJ1-1,TGTGCCAGCAGTTTAAACCGAGATAGCAACACTGAAGCTTTCTTT,CASSLNRDSNTEAFF
.,TRBV9,few,TRBJ1-1,TGTGCCAGCAGCGTAAATCAAGAAAACACTGAAGCTTTCTTT,CASSVNQENTEAFF
.,TRBV29-1,many,TRBJ2-1,TGCAGCGTAAGGAAATTCGGCTACAATGAGCAGTTCTTC,CSVRKFGYNEQFF